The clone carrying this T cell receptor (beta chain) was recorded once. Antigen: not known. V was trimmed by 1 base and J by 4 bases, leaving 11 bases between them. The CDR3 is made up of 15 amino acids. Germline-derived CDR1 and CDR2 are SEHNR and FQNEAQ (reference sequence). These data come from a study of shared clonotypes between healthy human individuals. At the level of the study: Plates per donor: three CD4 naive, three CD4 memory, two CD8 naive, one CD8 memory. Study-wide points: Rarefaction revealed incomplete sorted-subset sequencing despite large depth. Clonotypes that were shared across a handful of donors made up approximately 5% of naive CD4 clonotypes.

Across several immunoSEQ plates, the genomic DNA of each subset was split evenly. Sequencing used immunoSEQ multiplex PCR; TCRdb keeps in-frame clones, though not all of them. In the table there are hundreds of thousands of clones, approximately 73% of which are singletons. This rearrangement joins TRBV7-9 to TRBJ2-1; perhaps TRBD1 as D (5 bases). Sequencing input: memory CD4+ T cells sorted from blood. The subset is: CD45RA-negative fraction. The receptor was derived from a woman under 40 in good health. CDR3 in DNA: TGTGCCAGCAGCTTAGTCCTTACAGGATACAATGAGCAGTTCTTC. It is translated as CASSLVLTGYNEQFF.